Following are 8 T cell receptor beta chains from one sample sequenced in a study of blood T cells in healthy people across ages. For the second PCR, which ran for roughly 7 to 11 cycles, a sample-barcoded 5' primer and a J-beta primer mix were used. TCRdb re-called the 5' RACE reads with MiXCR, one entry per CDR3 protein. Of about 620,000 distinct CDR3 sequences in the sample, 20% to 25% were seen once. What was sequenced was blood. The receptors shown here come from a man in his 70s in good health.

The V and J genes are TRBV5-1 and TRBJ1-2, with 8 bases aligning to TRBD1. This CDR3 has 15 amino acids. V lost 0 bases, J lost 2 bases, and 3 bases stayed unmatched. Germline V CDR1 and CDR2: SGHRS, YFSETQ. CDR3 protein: CASSLDGQGNYGYTF. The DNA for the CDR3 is TGCGCCAGCAGCTTGGACGGACAGGGAAACTATGGCTACACCTTC. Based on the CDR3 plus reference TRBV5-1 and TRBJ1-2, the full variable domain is KAGVTQTPRYLIKTRGQQVTLSCSPISGHRSVSWYQQTPGQGLQFLFEYFSETQRNKGNFPGRFSGRQFSNSRSEMNVSTLELGDSALYLCASSLDGQGNYGYTFGSGTRLTVV.

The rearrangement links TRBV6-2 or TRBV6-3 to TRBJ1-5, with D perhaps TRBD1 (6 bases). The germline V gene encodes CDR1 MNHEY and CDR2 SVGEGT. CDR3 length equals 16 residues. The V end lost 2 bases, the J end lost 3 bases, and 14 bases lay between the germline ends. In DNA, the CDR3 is TGTGCCAGCAGTTACCTGGACAGCGGGTACAATCAGCCCCAGCATTTT. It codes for CASSYLDSGYNQPQHF.

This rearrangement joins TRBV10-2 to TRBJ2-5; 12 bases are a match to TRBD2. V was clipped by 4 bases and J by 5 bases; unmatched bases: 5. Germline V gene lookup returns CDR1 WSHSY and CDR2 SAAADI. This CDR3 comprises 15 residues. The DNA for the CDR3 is TGCGCCAGCAGTGGACTAGCGGGAGCCGGGGAGACCCAGTACTTC. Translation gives CASSGLAGAGETQYF.

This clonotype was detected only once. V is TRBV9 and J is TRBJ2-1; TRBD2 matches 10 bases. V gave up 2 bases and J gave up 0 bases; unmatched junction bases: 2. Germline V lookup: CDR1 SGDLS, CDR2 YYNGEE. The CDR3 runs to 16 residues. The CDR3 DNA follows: TGTGCCAGCAGCGTGAGCGGGAGGGCCTCCTACAATGAGCAGTTCTTC. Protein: CASSVSGRASYNEQFF.

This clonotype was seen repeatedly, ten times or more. CDR3 amino acids: CASSLGLGKGETQYF. Here the CDR3 DNA reads TGTGCCAGCAGCTTAGGTCTGGGGAAAGGAGAGACCCAGTACTTC. This rearrangement joins TRBV7-9 to TRBJ2-5; D not resolved. The V and J ends lost 1 base and 4 bases respectively, with 13 bases between them. This CDR3 is built from 15 residues. Germline values: CDR1 SEHNR, CDR2 FQNEAQ (reference sequence).

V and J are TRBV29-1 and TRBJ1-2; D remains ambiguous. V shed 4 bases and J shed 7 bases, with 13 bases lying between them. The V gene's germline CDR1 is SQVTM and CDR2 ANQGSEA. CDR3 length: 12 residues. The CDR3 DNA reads TGCAGCGTTGGAGCGGGCTCGGTTGGCTACACCTTC. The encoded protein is CSVGAGSVGYTF.

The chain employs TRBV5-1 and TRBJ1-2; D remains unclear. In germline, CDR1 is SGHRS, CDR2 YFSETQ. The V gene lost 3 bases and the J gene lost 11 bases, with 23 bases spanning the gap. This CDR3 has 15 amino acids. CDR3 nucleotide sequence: TGCGCCAGCAGCTCGAACCCGGGATCCCAAACCTTTTACACCTTC. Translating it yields CASSSNPGSQTFYTF.

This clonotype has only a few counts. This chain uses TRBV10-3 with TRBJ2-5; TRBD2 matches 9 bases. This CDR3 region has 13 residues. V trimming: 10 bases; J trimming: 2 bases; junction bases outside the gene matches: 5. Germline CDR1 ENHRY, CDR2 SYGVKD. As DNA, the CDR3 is TGTGCCACAAGACTAGCGGATCAAGAGACCCAGTACTTC. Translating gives CATRLADQETQYF.